This passage covers 3 T cell receptor beta chains from one sample sequenced in a study of T-cell memory formation after mild COVID-19. TCRdb independently ran MiXCR on the 5' RACE reads; one entry per CDR3 protein. Among roughly 120,000 distinct CDR3 sequences listed, about 17% were seen once. The sample taken for sequencing was PBMCs or a T cell subset sorted from them (not recorded which). These receptors originate from an adult woman who had mild COVID-19 (a few samples of this study predate the infection). Cell type and time point are not known.

The chain recombines TRBV7-2 with TRBJ2-7; TRBD2 matches at 8 bases. V trimming: 1 base; J trimming: 2 bases; junction bases outside the gene matches: 1. Germline CDR1 and CDR2: SGHTA and FQGNSA. There are 14 residues in the CDR3. CDR3 sequence: CASSLVSGTYEQYF. CDR3 nucleotides: TGTGCCAGCAGCTTAGTTAGCGGGACCTACGAGCAGTACTTC.

The sample holds a few counts of this clonotype. This chain connects TRBV7-9 to TRBJ2-7; D is possibly TRBD1 or TRBD2 (5 bases each). The CDR3 consists of 18 residues. V was clipped by 5 bases and J by 2 bases, with 25 bases between them. Per germline, CDR1 SEHNR and CDR2 FQNEAQ (reference sequence). The CDR3 reads CASSQVGLPGRGTYEQYF. The CDR3, as DNA: TGTGCCAGCAGCCAAGTGGGGCTCCCGGGACGGGGAACCTACGAGCAGTACTTC.

This chain connects TRBV11-2 to TRBJ2-7; D not resolved. The CDR3 spans 17 residues. V dropped 2 bases and J dropped 6 bases, with 23 bases sitting between them. Germline values: CDR1 SGHAT, CDR2 FQNNGV. CDR3 protein: CASSLSGVPPISSEQYF. CDR3 bases: TGTGCCAGCAGCTTATCAGGCGTCCCCCCGATTTCATCCGAGCAGTACTTC.